Below, 4 T cell receptor beta chains from the same sample are listed, as sequenced in a study of T cells in tuberculosis. Using immunoSEQ multiplex PCR, the repertoire was profiled, and TCRdb retains in-frame clones only, with some absent. The data show 35,000 to 40,000 clones, almost 95% seen once. Input material: PBMCs. The receptors stem from a donor aged 10 to 29 with latent tuberculosis or without tuberculosis infection. Some clones in this sample may be carry-over from other donors' samples.

This chain uses TRBV30 with TRBJ2-3, with 7 bases aligning to TRBD1. CDR1 is GTSNPN, CDR2 SVGIG, per germline (reference sequence). This CDR3 has 15 amino acids. After removal of 0 bases from V and 1 base from J, the junction contained 4 bases not matched to a gene. CDR3 region: CAWSVGQGGTDTQYF. CDR3 nucleotides: TGTGCCTGGAGTGTAGGTCAGGGGGGCACAGATACGCAGTATTTT.

The chain combines TRBV7-2 with TRBJ2-7; 8 bases agree with TRBD1. In germline, CDR1 is SGHTA, CDR2 FQGNSA. Trimming cost V 2 bases and J 0 bases; bases outside gene matches: 6. The CDR3 is 16 residues long. The CDR3 bases are TGTGCCAGCAGCTTAACCCGACAGGGGATCTCCTACGAGCAGTACTTC. Its protein is CASSLTRQGISYEQYF.

The chain joins TRBV5-4 to TRBJ2-7; 9 bases match TRBD1. Germline CDR1 is SGHNT and CDR2 is YYREEE (reference sequence). The CDR3 contains 13 residues. V dropped 10 bases and J dropped 5; count of bases not matched to a gene: 10. DNA of the CDR3: TGTGCCTTTCAGGGGACAGGGCCCCACGAGCAGTACTTC. Translation: CAFQGTGPHEQYF.

The J gene is TRBJ2-7, the V gene TRBV4-1; no firm D call. Per the germline V gene, CDR1 is MGHRA and CDR2 is YSYEKL. The CDR3 contains 14 residues. Trimming cost V 0 bases and J 3 bases, with 9 bases left between them. The CDR3 DNA sequence: TGCGCCAGCAGCCAAGATCCCTGGAGCTACGAGCAGTACTTC. This gives the protein CASSQDPWSYEQYF.